Sequencing of this TCR beta chain was carried out in a study of T cell changes during pregnancy in multiple sclerosis. Libraries were prepared by immunoSEQ multiplex PCR; TCRdb keeps only in-frame clonotypes and omits some of them. Of around 53,000 clones in the sample, more than 75% were seen once. Germline V gives CDR1 SQVTM, CDR2 ANQGSEA. The CDR3 sequence is 11 residues long. This material consisted of CD8+ T cells from peripheral blood mononuclear cells, taken before pregnancy. V and J are TRBV29-1 and TRBJ1-2; no definite D call. The TCR sequence derives from a female donor with multiple sclerosis, enrolled in a pregnancy study. The CDR3 spells CGDLSNYGYTF. In DNA, the CDR3 is TGCGGAGACCTCTCTAACTATGGCTACACCTTC.